This TCR beta chain was captured by sequencing in a study of blood T cell repertoires in COVID-19. Grouping used clinical history reported by participants in a survey and questionnaire. Deletions cut 1 base from V and 9 bases from J, with 10 bases between. CDR3 length: 13 amino acids. Sequencing used immunoSEQ multiplex PCR; TCRdb keeps in-frame clones, though not all of them. The sample has 330,000 or so clones; about 87% are singletons. The V gene is TRBV12-3 or TRBV12-4, the J gene TRBJ2-1; unclear D gene. The TCR was taken from a man between 25 and 39 years old who had recovered from COVID-19. Sample: PBMCs or T cells enriched from blood (not recorded which). The CDR3 nucleotides are TGTGCCAGCAGTTTAGGAAAGCTTGGTGAGCAGTTCTTC. Translated: CASSLGKLGEQFF.